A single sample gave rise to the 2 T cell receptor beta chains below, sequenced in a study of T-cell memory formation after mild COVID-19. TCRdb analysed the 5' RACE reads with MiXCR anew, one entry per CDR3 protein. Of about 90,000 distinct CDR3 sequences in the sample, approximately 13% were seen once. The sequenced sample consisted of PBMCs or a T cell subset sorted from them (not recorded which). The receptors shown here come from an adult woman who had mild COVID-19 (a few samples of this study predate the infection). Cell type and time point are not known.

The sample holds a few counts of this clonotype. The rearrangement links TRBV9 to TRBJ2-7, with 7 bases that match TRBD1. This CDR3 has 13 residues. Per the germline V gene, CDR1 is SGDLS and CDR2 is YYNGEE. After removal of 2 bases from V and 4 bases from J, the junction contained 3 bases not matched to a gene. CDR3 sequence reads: CASSVSDRYEQYF. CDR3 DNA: TGTGCCAGCAGCGTCTCGGACAGGTACGAGCAGTACTTC.

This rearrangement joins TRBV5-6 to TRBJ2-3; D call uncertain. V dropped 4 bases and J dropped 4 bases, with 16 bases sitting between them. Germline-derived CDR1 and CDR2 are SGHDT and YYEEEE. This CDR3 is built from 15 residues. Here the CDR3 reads CASSGTRNYADTQYF. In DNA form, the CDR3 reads TGTGCCAGCAGCGGCACAAGAAATTACGCAGATACGCAGTATTTT.